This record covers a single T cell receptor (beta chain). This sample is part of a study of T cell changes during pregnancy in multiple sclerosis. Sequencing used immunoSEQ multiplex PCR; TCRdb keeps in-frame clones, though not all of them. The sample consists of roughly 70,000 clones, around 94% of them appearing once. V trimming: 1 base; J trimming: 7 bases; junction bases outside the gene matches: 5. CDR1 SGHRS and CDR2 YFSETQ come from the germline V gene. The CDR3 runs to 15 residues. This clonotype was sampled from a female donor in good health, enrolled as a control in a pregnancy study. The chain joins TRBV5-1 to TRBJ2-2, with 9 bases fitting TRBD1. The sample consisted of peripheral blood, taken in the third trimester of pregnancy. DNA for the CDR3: TGCGCCAGCAGCTTGTTCACAGGGGGCGTCGGGGAGCTGTTTTTT. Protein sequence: CASSLFTGGVGELFF.